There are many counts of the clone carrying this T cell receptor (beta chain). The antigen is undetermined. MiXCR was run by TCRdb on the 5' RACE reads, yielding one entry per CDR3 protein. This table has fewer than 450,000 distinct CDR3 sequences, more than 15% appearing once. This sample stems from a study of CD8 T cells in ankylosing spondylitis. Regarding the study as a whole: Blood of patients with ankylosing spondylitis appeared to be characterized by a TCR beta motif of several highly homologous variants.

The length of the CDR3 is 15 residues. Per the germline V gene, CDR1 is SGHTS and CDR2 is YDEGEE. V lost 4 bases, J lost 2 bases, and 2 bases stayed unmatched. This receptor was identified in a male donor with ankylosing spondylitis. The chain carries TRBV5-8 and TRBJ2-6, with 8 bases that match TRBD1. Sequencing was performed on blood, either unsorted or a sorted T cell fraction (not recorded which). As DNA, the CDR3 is TGTGCCAGCAGCATACAGGGGGCTGGGGCCAACGTCCTGACTTTC. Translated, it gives CASSIQGAGANVLTF.